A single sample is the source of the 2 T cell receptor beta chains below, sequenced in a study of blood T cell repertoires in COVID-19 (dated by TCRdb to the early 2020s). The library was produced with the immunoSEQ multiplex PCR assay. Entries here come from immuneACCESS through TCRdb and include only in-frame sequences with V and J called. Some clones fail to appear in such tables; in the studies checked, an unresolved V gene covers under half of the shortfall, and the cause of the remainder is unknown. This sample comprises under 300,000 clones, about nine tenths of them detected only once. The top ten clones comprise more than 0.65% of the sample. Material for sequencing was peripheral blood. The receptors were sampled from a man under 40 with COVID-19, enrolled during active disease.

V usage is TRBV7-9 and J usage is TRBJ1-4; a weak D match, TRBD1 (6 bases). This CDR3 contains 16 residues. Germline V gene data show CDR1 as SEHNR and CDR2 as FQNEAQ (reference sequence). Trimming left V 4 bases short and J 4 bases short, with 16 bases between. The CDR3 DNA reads TGTGCCAGCAGCTCCGGGGGGGCAGGCCTTAATGAAAAACTGTTTTTT. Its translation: CASSSGGAGLNEKLFF.

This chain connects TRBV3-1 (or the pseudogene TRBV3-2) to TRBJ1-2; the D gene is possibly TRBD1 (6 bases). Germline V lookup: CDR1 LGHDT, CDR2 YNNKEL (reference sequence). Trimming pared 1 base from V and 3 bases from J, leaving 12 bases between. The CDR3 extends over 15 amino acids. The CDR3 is CASSQAIQGYYGYTF. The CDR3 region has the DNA TGTGCCAGCAGCCAAGCGATTCAGGGGTACTATGGCTACACCTTC.